This is a list of T cell receptor beta chains from one sample in a study of T cells after yellow fever vaccination. TCRdb ran MiXCR on the 5' RACE reads and lists one entry per CDR3 protein. Among hundreds of thousands of distinct CDR3 sequences, roughly a sixth were seen once, and the ten largest hold about 18%. This material consisted of PBMCs, taken before the yellow fever booster vaccination. These receptor sequences come from a man younger than 35 who received the YFV17D yellow fever vaccine. The CDR3 runs from the conserved cysteine through the conserved F or W. The D gene is left open where the match is weak. Expanded clones get a size class; other rows say once, few or many, or leave the size out.

CDR3nt: TGCAGCGTTGGGACAGTGACCTATGGCTACACCTTC
CDR3aa: CSVGTVTYGYTF
abundance: NA
j_gene: TRBJ1-2
v_gene: TRBV29-1
d_gene: NA

CDR3nt: TGTGCCAGCAGCTTAAGGTTAGACACTGAAGCTTTCTTT
CDR3aa: CASSLRLDTEAFF
abundance: NA
j_gene: TRBJ1-1
v_gene: TRBV7-2
d_gene: NA

CDR3nt: TGTGCCACCAGCAGGGGTTACAATGAGCAGTTCTTC
CDR3aa: CATSRGYNEQFF
abundance: few
j_gene: TRBJ2-1
v_gene: TRBV15
d_gene: NA

CDR3nt: TGTGCCACCAGTGATTTAGCGGGGGGGCCGCTTGCTGAGCAGTTCTTC
CDR3aa: CATSDLAGGPLAEQFF
abundance: NA
j_gene: TRBJ2-1
v_gene: TRBV24-1
d_gene: TRBD2

CDR3nt: TGCAGTGCTAGAGATCGACCGGGGGGGCCTAGTGAGACCCAGTACTTC
CDR3aa: CSARDRPGGPSETQYF
abundance: many
j_gene: TRBJ2-5
v_gene: TRBV20-1
d_gene: TRBD2

CDR3nt: TGTGCCAGCAGCCCCAACAGCTTTAACACTGAAGCTTTCTTT
CDR3aa: CASSPNSFNTEAFF
abundance: NA
j_gene: TRBJ1-1
v_gene: TRBV7-9
d_gene: NA

CDR3nt: TGTGCCATCAGTGAGAACGGACCCCAAGAGACCCAGTACTTC
CDR3aa: CAISENGPQETQYF
abundance: NA
j_gene: TRBJ2-5
v_gene: TRBV10-3
d_gene: NA

CDR3nt: TGTGCCATCAGTGACCAGGGGAATGAGCAGTTCTTC
CDR3aa: CAISDQGNEQFF
abundance: NA
j_gene: TRBJ2-1
v_gene: TRBV10-3
d_gene: NA

CDR3nt: TGCAGTGCAGTGGGGGGGCTCAATCAGCCCCAGCATTTT
CDR3aa: CSAVGGLNQPQHF
abundance: many
j_gene: TRBJ1-5
v_gene: TRBV20-1
d_gene: NA

CDR3nt: TGTGCCAGCAGCGTTGGACCCTCTAGGGCGGGCCGCTACACCTTC
CDR3aa: CASSVGPSRAGRYTF
abundance: few
j_gene: TRBJ1-2
v_gene: TRBV5-5
d_gene: NA

CDR3nt: TGCAGTGCTCCCCGGGACAGTTTTGGAAACACCATATATTTT
CDR3aa: CSAPRDSFGNTIYF
abundance: few
j_gene: TRBJ1-3
v_gene: TRBV20-1
d_gene: TRBD1

CDR3nt: TGCGCCAGCAGCCAAGATGCGGACCACTACGAGCAGTACTTC
CDR3aa: CASSQDADHYEQYF
abundance: NA
j_gene: TRBJ2-7
v_gene: TRBV4-3
d_gene: NA

CDR3nt: TGTGCCATCAGTGGGTTGGGGCCCTCCTACAATGAGCAGTTCTTC
CDR3aa: CAISGLGPSYNEQFF
abundance: few
j_gene: TRBJ2-1
v_gene: TRBV10-3
d_gene: NA

CDR3nt: TGCGCCAGCAGCCAAGAGATAGCGGGGGCCGCGTACCAAGAGACCCAGTACTTC
CDR3aa: CASSQEIAGAAYQETQYF
abundance: NA
j_gene: TRBJ2-5
v_gene: TRBV4-3
d_gene: TRBD2

CDR3nt: TGTGCCACCAGCAGAGGGACAGGGGGCCGAGGCACAGATACGCAGTATTTT
CDR3aa: CATSRGTGGRGTDTQYF
abundance: NA
j_gene: TRBJ2-3
v_gene: TRBV15
d_gene: TRBD1

CDR3nt: TGTGCCAGTAGTATCCCAGGGGGCGCCGACTATGGCTACACCTTC
CDR3aa: CASSIPGGADYGYTF
abundance: NA
j_gene: TRBJ1-2
v_gene: TRBV19
d_gene: TRBD1

CDR3nt: TGCGCCAGCAGCCAAGGGACCCCTGGGGCCAACGTCCTGACTTTC
CDR3aa: CASSQGTPGANVLTF
abundance: few
j_gene: TRBJ2-6
v_gene: TRBV5-1
d_gene: NA

CDR3nt: TGCGCCAGCAGCCAAGATCCCGGGGCATCCTACGAGCAGTACTTC
CDR3aa: CASSQDPGASYEQYF
abundance: many
j_gene: TRBJ2-7
v_gene: TRBV4-1
d_gene: NA

CDR3nt: TGCAGTGCTAGTATGTTCGGGGGGGCTGACGAGCAGTACTTC
CDR3aa: CSASMFGGADEQYF
abundance: NA
j_gene: TRBJ2-7
v_gene: TRBV20-1
d_gene: TRBD2

CDR3nt: TGTGCCAGCAATCTTCAGGCCCAGGGCGTGTATAATTCACCCCTCCACTTT
CDR3aa: CASNLQAQGVYNSPLHF
abundance: many
j_gene: TRBJ1-6
v_gene: TRBV7-8
d_gene: NA

CDR3nt: TGTGCCAGCAGCTTAGGGACAGGGAGTCAGCCCCAGCATTTT
CDR3aa: CASSLGTGSQPQHF
abundance: many
j_gene: TRBJ1-5
v_gene: TRBV7-9
d_gene: TRBD1

CDR3nt: TGTGCCAGCAGCGTAGCTGACAGTTCCTACAATGAGCAGTTCTTC
CDR3aa: CASSVADSSYNEQFF
abundance: NA
j_gene: TRBJ2-1
v_gene: TRBV9
d_gene: NA